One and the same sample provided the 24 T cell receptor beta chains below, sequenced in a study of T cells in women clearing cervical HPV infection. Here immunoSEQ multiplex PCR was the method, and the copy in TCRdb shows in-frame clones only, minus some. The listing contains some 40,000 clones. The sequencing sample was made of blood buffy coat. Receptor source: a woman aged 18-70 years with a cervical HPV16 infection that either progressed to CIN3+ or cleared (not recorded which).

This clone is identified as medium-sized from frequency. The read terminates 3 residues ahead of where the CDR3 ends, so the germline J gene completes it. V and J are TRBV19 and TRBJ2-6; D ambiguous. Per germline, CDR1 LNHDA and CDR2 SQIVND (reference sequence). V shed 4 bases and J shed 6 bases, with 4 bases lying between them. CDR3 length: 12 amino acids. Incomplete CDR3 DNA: TGTGCCAGTAGTACCTCGGCCAACGTC. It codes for CASSTSANV. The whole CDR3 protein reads CASSTSANVLTF.

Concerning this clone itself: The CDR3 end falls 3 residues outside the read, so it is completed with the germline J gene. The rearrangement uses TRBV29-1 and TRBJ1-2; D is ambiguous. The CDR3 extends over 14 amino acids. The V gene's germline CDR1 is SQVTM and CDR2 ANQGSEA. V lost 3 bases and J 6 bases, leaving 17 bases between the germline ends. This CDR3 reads CSVDEGRRFDGYTF. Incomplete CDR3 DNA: TGCAGCGTTGATGAGGGTAGGAGGTTCGATGGC.

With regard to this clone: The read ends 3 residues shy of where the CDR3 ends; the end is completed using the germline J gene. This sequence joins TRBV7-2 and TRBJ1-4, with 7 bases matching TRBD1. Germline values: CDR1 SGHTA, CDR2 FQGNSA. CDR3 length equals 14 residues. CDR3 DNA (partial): TGTGCCAGCGGCTGGGACAGATTTAATTCACCA. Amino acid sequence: CASGWDRFNSP. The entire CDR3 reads CASGWDRFNSPLFF.

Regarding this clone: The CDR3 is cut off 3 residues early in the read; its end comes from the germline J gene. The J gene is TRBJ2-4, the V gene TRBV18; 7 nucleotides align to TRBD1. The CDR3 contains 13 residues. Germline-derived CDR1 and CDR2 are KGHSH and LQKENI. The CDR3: CASSFDRAFGQYF. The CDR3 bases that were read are TGTGCCAGCTCATTTGACAGGGCCTTCGGT. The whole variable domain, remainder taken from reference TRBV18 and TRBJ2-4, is NAGVMQNPRHLVRRRGQEARLRCSPMKGHSHVYWYRQLPEEGLKFMVYLQKENIIDESGMPKERFSAEFPKEGPSILRIQQVVRGDSAAYFCASSFDRAFGQYFGAGTRLSVL.

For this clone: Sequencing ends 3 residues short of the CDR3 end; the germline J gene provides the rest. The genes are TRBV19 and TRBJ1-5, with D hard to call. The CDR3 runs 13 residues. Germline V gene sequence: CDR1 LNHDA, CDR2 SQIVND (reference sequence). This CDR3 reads CASSIGLAGPQHF. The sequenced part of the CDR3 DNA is TGTGCCAGTAGTATTGGGCTAGCGGGACCC.

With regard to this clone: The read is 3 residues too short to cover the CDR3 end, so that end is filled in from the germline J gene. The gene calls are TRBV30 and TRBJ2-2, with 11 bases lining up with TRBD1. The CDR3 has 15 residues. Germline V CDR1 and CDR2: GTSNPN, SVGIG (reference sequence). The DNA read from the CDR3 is TGTGCCTGGAGTTCTAGCCCGGGACAGGGGGAAAAG. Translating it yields CAWSSSPGQGEK. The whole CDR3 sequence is CAWSSSPGQGEKLFF.

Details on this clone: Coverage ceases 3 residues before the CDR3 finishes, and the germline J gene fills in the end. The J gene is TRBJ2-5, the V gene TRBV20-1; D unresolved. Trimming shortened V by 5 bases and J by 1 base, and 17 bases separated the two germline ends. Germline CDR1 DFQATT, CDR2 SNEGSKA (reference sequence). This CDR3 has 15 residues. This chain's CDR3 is CSAPVSAAIQETQYF. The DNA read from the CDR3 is TGCAGTGCTCCGGTCTCTGCTGCGATCCAAGAGACC.

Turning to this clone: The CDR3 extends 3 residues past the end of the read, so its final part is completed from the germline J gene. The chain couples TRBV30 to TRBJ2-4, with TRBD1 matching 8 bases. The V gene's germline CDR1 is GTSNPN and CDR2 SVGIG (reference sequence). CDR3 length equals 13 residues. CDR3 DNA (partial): TGTGCCTGGAGATGGACAGGGAGCCATGGT. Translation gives CAWRWTGSHG. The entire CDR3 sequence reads CAWRWTGSHGQYF.

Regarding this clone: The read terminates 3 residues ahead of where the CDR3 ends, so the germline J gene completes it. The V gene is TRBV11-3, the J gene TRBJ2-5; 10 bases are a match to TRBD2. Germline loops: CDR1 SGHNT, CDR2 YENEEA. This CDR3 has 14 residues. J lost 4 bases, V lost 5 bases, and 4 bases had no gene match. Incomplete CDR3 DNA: TGTGCCAGCAGCCCTAGCGGGAGCTCAGAGACC. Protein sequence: CASSPSGSSET. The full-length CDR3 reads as CASSPSGSSETQYF.

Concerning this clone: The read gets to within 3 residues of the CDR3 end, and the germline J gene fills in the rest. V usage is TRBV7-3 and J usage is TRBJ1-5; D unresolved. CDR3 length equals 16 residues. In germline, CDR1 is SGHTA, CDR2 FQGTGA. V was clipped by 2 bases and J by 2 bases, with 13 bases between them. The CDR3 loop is CASSLLPAQGNQPQHF. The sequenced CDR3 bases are TGTGCCAGCAGCTTACTCCCGGCCCAGGGCAATCAGCCC.

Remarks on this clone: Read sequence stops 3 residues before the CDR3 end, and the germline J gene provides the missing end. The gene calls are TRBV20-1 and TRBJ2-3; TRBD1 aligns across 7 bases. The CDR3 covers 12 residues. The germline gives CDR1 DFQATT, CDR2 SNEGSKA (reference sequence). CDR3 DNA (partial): TGCAGTGCTCGGGACAGCAATCAGCCG. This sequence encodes CSARDSNQP. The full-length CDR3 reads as CSARDSNQPQYF.

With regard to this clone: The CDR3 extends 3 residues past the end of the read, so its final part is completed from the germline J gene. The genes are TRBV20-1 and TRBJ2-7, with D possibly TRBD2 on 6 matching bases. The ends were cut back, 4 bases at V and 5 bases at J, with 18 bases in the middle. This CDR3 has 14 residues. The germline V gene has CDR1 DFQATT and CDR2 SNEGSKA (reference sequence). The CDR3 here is CSATGETQRDEQYF. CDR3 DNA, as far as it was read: TGCAGTGCTACGGGGGAGACCCAGAGGGACGAG.

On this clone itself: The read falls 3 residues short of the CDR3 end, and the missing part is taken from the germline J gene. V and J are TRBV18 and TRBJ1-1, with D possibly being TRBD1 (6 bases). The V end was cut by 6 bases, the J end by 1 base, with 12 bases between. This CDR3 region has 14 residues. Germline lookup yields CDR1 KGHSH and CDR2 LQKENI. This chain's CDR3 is CASSYREGNTEAFF. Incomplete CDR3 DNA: TGTGCCAGCTCTTACAGGGAGGGGAACACTGAA.

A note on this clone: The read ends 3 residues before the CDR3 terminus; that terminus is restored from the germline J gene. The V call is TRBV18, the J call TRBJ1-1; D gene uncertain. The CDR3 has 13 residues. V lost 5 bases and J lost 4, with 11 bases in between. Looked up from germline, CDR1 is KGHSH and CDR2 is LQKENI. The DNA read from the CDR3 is TGTGCCAGCTCATCCAGAACCCCCACTGAA. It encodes CASSSRTPTE. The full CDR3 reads CASSSRTPTEAFF.

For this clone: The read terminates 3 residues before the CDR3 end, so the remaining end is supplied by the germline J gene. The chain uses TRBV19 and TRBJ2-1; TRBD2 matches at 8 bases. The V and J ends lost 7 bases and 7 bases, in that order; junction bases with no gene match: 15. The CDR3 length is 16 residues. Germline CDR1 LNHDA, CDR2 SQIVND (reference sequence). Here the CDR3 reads CASTLRGTSLGNEQFF. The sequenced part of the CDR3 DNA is TGTGCCAGTACCCTCCGGGGGACTAGTCTGGGGAATGAG.

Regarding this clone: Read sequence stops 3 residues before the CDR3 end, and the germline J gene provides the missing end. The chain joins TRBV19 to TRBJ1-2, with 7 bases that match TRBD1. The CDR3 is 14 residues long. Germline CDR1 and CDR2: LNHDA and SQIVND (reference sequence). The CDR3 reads CATKIGGQRGRYTF. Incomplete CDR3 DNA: TGTGCCACAAAAATAGGGGGACAGCGGGGGAGG.

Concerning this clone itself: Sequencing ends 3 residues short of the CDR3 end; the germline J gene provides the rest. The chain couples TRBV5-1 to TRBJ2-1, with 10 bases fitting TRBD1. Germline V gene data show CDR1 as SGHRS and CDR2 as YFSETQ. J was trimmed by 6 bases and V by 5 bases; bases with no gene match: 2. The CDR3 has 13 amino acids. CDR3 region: CASRGTGANEQFF. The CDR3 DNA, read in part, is TGCGCCAGCAGGGGGACAGGGGCCAATGAG.

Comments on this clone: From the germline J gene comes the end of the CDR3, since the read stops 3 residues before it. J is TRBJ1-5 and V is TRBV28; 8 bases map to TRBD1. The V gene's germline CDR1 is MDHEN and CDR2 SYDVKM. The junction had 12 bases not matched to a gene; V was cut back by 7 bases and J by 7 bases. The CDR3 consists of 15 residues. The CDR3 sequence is CASTLGQGFRQPQHF. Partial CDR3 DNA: TGTGCCAGCACCCTAGGACAGGGCTTTAGGCAGCCC.

The CDR3 bases that were read are TGTGCCAGCAGTTACCCCCTAGCGCCTAACGATGAC. Encoded protein: CASSYPLAPNDD. The complete CDR3 reads CASSYPLAPNDDYTF. The V gene is TRBV6-2 or TRBV6-3, the J gene TRBJ1-2; D gene uncertain. The read finishes 3 residues shy of the CDR3 end, and the germline J gene is used to complete it. Germline V gives CDR1 MNHEY, CDR2 SVGEGT. CDR3 size: 15 residues.

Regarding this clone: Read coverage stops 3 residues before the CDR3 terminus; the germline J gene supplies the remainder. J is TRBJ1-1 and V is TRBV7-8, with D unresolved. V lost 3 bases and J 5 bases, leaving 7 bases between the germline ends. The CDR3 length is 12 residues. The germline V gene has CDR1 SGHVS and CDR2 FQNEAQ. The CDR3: CASSFGVTEAFF. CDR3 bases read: TGTGCCAGCAGCTTCGGGGTAACTGAA. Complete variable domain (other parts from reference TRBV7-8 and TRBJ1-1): GAGVSQSPRYKVAKRGQDVALRCDPISGHVSLFWYQQALGQGPEFLTYFQNEAQLDKSGLPSDRFFAERPEGSVSTLKIQRTQQEDSAVYLCASSFGVTEAFFGQGTRLTVV.

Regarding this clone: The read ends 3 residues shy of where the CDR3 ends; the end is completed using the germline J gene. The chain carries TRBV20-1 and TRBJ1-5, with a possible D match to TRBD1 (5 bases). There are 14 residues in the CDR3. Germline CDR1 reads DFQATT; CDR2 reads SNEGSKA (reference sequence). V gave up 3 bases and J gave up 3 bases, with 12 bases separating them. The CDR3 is CSARVGQSNQPQHF. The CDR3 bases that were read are TGCAGTGCTAGGGTGGGGCAGTCCAATCAGCCC.

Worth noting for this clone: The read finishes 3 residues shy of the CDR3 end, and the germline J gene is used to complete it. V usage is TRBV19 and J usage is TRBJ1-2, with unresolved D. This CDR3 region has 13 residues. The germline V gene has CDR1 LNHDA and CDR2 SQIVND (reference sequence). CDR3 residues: CASSIASSYDYTF. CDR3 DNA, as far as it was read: TGTGCCAGTAGTATCGCTAGCTCCTACGAC.

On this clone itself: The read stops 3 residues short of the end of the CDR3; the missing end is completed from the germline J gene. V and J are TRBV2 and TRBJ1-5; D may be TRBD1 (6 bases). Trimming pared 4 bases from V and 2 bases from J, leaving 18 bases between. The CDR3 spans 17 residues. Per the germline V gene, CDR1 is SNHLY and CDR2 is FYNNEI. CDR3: CASSAVRLTGGNQPQHF. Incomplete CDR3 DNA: TGTGCCAGCAGTGCGGTGAGGCTGACAGGCGGCAATCAGCCC.

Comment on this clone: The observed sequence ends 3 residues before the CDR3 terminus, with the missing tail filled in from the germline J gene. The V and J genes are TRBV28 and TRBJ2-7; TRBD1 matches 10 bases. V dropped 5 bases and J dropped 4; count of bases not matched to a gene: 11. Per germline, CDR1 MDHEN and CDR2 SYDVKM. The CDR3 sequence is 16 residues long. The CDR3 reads CASSRQGQGTSYEQYF. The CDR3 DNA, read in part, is TGTGCCAGCAGTCGACAGGGACAGGGGACAAGTTACGAG. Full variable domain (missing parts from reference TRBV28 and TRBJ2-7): DVKVTQSSRYLVKRTGEKVFLECVQDMDHENMFWYRQDPGLGLRLIYFSYDVKMKEKGDIPEGYSVSREKKERFSLILESASTNQTSMYLCASSRQGQGTSYEQYFGPGTRLTVT.